Listed below are T cell receptor beta chains from one sample, sequenced in a study of cytomegalovirus exposure and HLA in healthy donors. The table came from immunoSEQ multiplex PCR; TCRdb's copy has only in-frame clones and leaves some out. The table shows roughly 250,000 clones, with 80% occurring only once. Material: PBMCs. All receptors come from a girl between 2 and 10 years old in good health and CMV-seronegative. Each CDR3 is given with its conserved first and last residue. The D gene is left open where the match is weak. The size entry is marked missing in some rows and otherwise reads once, few, many or a size class.

size: .; length: 18; D: TRBD2; V: TRBV4-2; J: TRBJ2-3; CDR3: CASSQDRLAGGRTDTQYF; DNA: TGTGCCAGCAGCCAAGATCGACTAGCGGGGGGCCGCACAGATACGCAGTATTTT
size: .; length: 16; D: TRBD2; V: TRBV5-4; J: TRBJ2-1; CDR3: CASSPSGGRSYNEQFF; DNA: TGTGCCAGCAGCCCCAGCGGGGGGAGATCCTACAATGAGCAGTTCTTC
size: .; length: 15; D: .; V: TRBV19; J: TRBJ2-1; CDR3: CASSPSSGAYNEQFF; DNA: TGTGCCAGTAGTCCAAGTAGTGGTGCCTACAATGAGCAGTTCTTC
size: .; length: 13; D: TRBD2; V: TRBV9; J: TRBJ2-1; CDR3: CASNSGELNEQFF; DNA: TGTGCCAGCAACAGCGGGGAACTAAATGAGCAGTTCTTC
size: .; length: 15; D: .; V: TRBV11-2; J: TRBJ1-4; CDR3: CASSSATAFNEKLFF; DNA: TGTGCCAGCAGCTCAGCGACTGCATTTAATGAAAAACTGTTTTTT
size: .; length: 18; D: TRBD1; V: TRBV7-8; J: TRBJ1-2; CDR3: CASSPRGTGGDLVYGYTF; DNA: TGTGCCAGCAGCCCACGCGGGACAGGGGGCGATCTAGTCTATGGCTACACCTTC
size: .; length: 17; D: .; V: TRBV28; J: TRBJ1-5; CDR3: CASSTPRGGVSNQPQHF; DNA: TGTGCCAGCAGCACGCCGAGGGGGGGAGTTAGCAATCAGCCCCAGCATTTT
size: once; length: 9; D: .; V: TRBV21-1; J: TRBJ2-7; CDR3: CATLYEQYF; DNA: TGTGCCACCTTATACGAGCAGTACTTC
size: .; length: 15; D: .; V: TRBV27; J: TRBJ1-1; CDR3: CASSLSWGQNTEAFF; DNA: TGTGCCAGCAGTTTATCTTGGGGACAGAACACTGAAGCTTTCTTT
size: .; length: 13; D: TRBD1; V: TRBV28; J: TRBJ2-2; CDR3: CASNRGNTGELFF; DNA: TGTGCCAGCAACAGGGGGAACACCGGGGAGCTGTTTTTT
size: .; length: 16; D: TRBD2; V: TRBV9; J: TRBJ2-5; CDR3: CASSVGGRGNQETQYF; DNA: TGTGCCAGCAGCGTAGGTGGGCGGGGGAACCAAGAGACCCAGTACTTC
size: .; length: 14; D: .; V: TRBV10-1; J: TRBJ1-5; CDR3: CASSDDWGHQPQHF; DNA: TGCGCCAGCAGTGATGATTGGGGGCATCAGCCCCAGCATTTT
size: .; length: 13; D: TRBD2; V: TRBV2; J: TRBJ2-3; CDR3: CASTSGVTDTQYF; DNA: TGTGCCAGCACTAGCGGGGTCACAGATACGCAGTATTTT
size: .; length: 14; D: .; V: TRBV5-1; J: TRBJ2-5; CDR3: CASSLSSGWETQYF; DNA: TGCGCCAGCAGCCTGAGTTCAGGGTGGGAGACCCAGTACTTC
size: .; length: 13; D: TRBD1; V: TRBV28; J: TRBJ2-7; CDR3: CASRRGQAYEQYF; DNA: TGTGCCAGCAGACGGGGACAGGCCTACGAGCAGTACTTC
size: once; length: 16; D: TRBD1; V: TRBV19; J: TRBJ1-5; CDR3: CASSIPTGVGNQPQHF; DNA: TGTGCCAGTAGTATACCTACAGGGGTGGGCAATCAGCCCCAGCATTTT
size: .; length: 19; D: .; V: TRBV2; J: TRBJ1-5; CDR3: CASAPPGGWGSYSNQPQHF; DNA: TGTGCCAGCGCCCCACCGGGAGGTTGGGGTTCCTATAGCAATCAGCCCCAGCATTTT
size: .; length: 16; D: TRBD2; V: TRBV10-1; J: TRBJ2-3; CDR3: CASILPSGGRTDTQYF; DNA: TGCGCCAGCATCCTCCCGAGCGGGGGGCGCACAGATACGCAGTATTTT
size: .; length: 15; D: .; V: TRBV19; J: TRBJ1-1; CDR3: CASSMRAGANTEAFF; DNA: TGTGCCAGTAGTATGAGAGCTGGGGCCAACACTGAAGCTTTCTTT
size: few; length: 15; D: TRBD2; V: TRBV6-1; J: TRBJ2-5; CDR3: CASSDWRGGQETQYF; DNA: TGTGCCAGCAGTGATTGGCGCGGGGGTCAAGAGACCCAGTACTTC
size: .; length: 16; D: .; V: TRBV11-2; J: TRBJ1-4; CDR3: CASSLEKQGTNEKLFF; DNA: TGTGCCAGCAGCTTAGAGAAACAGGGAACTAATGAAAAACTGTTTTTT
size: .; length: 14; D: .; V: TRBV28; J: TRBJ1-4; CDR3: CASSLFPGDEKLFF; DNA: TGTGCCAGCAGTTTATTTCCAGGGGATGAAAAACTGTTTTTT
size: .; length: 13; D: TRBD1; V: TRBV29-1; J: TRBJ1-4; CDR3: CSVWGQPNEKLFF; DNA: TGCAGCGTTTGGGGACAGCCTAATGAAAAACTGTTTTTT
size: .; length: 15; D: TRBD1; V: TRBV7-6; J: TRBJ2-2; CDR3: CASSPGQGNTGELFF; DNA: TGTGCCAGCAGTCCGGGACAGGGGAACACCGGGGAGCTGTTTTTT
size: .; length: 16; D: TRBD1; V: TRBV27; J: TRBJ1-2; CDR3: CASSPIGQGAFLGYTF; DNA: TGTGCCAGCAGCCCTATTGGACAGGGGGCTTTTTTAGGCTACACCTTC
size: .; length: 16; D: .; V: TRBV7-9; J: TRBJ2-1; CDR3: CASSLVQGIVYNEQFF; DNA: TGTGCCAGCAGCTTAGTGCAGGGTATTGTTTACAATGAGCAGTTCTTC
size: once; length: 13; D: TRBD1; V: TRBV27; J: TRBJ2-2; CDR3: CASKATGAGELFF; DNA: TGTGCCAGCAAGGCGACAGGGGCGGGGGAGCTGTTTTTT
size: .; length: 13; D: .; V: TRBV29-1; J: TRBJ1-4; CDR3: CSAGTKRNEKLFF; DNA: TGCAGCGCCGGGACAAAGAGAAATGAAAAACTGTTTTTT
size: .; length: 10; D: TRBD1; V: TRBV28; J: TRBJ1-4; CDR3: CASSWTGKGF; DNA: TGTGCCAGCAGCTGGACAGGGAAGGGATTT
size: .; length: 13; D: TRBD1; V: TRBV4-1; J: TRBJ2-7; CDR3: CASSQVTGDEQYF; DNA: TGCGCCAGCAGCCAAGTAACAGGGGACGAGCAGTACTTC
size: .; length: 16; D: .; V: TRBV4-1; J: TRBJ2-1; CDR3: CASSQVGRDPYNEQFF; DNA: TGCGCCAGCAGCCAAGTGGGGCGGGATCCCTACAATGAGCAGTTCTTC
size: few; length: 18; D: TRBD2; V: TRBV4-2; J: TRBJ2-3; CDR3: CASSSTRAGTMNTDTQYF; DNA: TGTGCCAGCAGCTCAACGAGGGCCGGGACTATGAACACAGATACGCAGTATTTT
size: few; length: 11; D: .; V: TRBV30; J: TRBJ2-1; CDR3: CAWSARVEQFF; DNA: TGTGCCTGGAGTGCACGAGTTGAGCAGTTCTTC
size: few; length: 13; D: .; V: TRBV5-1; J: TRBJ1-4; CDR3: CASRQGGGEKLFF; DNA: TGCGCCAGCAGACAGGGTGGGGGTGAAAAACTGTTTTTT
size: .; length: 17; D: TRBD1; V: TRBV19; J: TRBJ1-6; CDR3: CASSISRQGGGSSPLHF; DNA: TGTGCCAGTAGTATATCCCGACAGGGTGGAGGATCTTCACCCCTCCACTTT
size: .; length: 14; D: TRBD2; V: TRBV5-4; J: TRBJ2-7; CDR3: CASSLKGGPHEQYF; DNA: TGTGCCAGCAGCTTGAAGGGAGGGCCCCACGAGCAGTACTTC
size: few; length: 13; D: .; V: TRBV27; J: TRBJ1-5; CDR3: CASSPYSNQPQHF; DNA: TGTGCCAGCAGCCCTTATAGCAATCAGCCCCAGCATTTT
size: .; length: 16; D: TRBD2; V: TRBV9; J: TRBJ2-5; CDR3: CASSLQGAGEQETQYF; DNA: TGTGCCAGCAGCCTACAAGGAGCGGGGGAGCAAGAGACCCAGTACTTC
size: .; length: 17; D: .; V: TRBV18; J: TRBJ2-3; CDR3: CASSPGFKQRSTDTQYF; DNA: TGTGCCAGCTCACCAGGGTTTAAGCAGCGTAGCACAGATACGCAGTATTTT
size: .; length: 19; D: .; V: TRBV5-6; J: TRBJ2-6; CDR3: CASSWWWRRTMAGANVLTF; DNA: TGTGCCAGCAGCTGGTGGTGGCGGAGGACCATGGCTGGGGCCAACGTCCTGACTTTC
size: .; length: 16; D: .; V: TRBV5-1; J: TRBJ2-1; CDR3: CASSLASYGYSDEQFF; DNA: TGCGCCAGCAGCTTGGCCTCGTACGGGTATTCCGATGAGCAGTTCTTC
size: .; length: 14; D: .; V: TRBV7-9; J: TRBJ1-2; CDR3: CASSFGQFLNGYTF; DNA: TGTGCCAGCAGCTTCGGACAGTTTCTAAATGGCTACACCTTC
size: .; length: 14; D: TRBD2; V: TRBV5-4; J: TRBJ2-7; CDR3: CASSPTGGSYEQYF; DNA: TGTGCCAGCAGCCCCACGGGGGGATCCTACGAGCAGTACTTC
size: .; length: 15; D: .; V: TRBV18; J: TRBJ2-7; CDR3: CASSPPQGPKYEQYF; DNA: TGTGCCAGCTCACCACCTCAGGGCCCTAAGTACGAGCAGTACTTC
size: .; length: 16; D: .; V: TRBV19; J: TRBJ1-5; CDR3: CASSIVLGALNQPQHF; DNA: TGTGCCAGTAGTATAGTATTAGGGGCCCTGAATCAGCCCCAGCATTTT
size: .; length: 15; D: TRBD1; V: TRBV9; J: TRBJ2-7; CDR3: CASSVGGTGGYEQYF; DNA: TGTGCCAGCAGCGTAGGAGGGACAGGCGGCTACGAGCAGTACTTC
size: .; length: 15; D: .; V: TRBV27; J: TRBJ2-5; CDR3: CASSAARGLQETQYF; DNA: TGTGCCAGCAGTGCGGCGCGGGGGCTCCAAGAGACCCAGTACTTC
size: .; length: 15; D: TRBD1; V: TRBV6-1; J: TRBJ2-1; CDR3: CASSRTGAIPYEQFF; DNA: TGTGCCAGCAGTCGGACAGGGGCCATCCCTTATGAGCAGTTCTTC